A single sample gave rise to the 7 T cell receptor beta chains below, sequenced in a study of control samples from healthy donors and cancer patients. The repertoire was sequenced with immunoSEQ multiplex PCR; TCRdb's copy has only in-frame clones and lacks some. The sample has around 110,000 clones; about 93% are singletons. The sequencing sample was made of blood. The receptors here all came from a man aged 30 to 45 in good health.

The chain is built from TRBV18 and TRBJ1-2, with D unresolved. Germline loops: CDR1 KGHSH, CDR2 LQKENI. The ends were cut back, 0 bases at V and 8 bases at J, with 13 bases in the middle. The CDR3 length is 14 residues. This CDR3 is CASSPPRLGSGYTF. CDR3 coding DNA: TGTGCCAGCTCACCACCGCGGCTAGGGAGCGGCTACACCTTC.

CDR3 sequence (DNA): TGTGCCAGCAGCCGGAGAGGACGGCGGGTGGAGAACACTGAAGCTTTCTTT. Encoded protein: CASSRRGRRVENTEAFF. The chain joins TRBV5-4 to TRBJ1-1; no definite D call. V was trimmed by 4 bases and J by 1 base, leaving 20 bases between them. The germline V gene encodes CDR1 SGHNT and CDR2 YYREEE (reference sequence). This CDR3 contains 17 residues.

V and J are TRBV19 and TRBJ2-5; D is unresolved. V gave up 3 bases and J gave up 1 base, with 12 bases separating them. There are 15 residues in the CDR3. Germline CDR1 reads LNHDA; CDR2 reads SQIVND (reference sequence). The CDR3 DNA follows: TGTGCCAGTAGTATTGCCCGAAGTATCCAAGAGACCCAGTACTTC. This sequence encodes CASSIARSIQETQYF.

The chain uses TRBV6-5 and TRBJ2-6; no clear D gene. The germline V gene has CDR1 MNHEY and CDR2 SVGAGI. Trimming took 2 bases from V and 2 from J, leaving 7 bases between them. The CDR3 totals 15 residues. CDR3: CASSYHGPGANVLTF. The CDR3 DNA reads TGTGCCAGCAGTTACCATGGCCCTGGGGCCAACGTCCTGACTTTC.

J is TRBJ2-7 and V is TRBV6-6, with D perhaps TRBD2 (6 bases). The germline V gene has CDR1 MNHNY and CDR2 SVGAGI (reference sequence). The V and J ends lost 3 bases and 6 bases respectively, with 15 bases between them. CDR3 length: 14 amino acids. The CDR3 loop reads CASSYLAEGGEQYF. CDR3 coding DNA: TGTGCCAGCAGTTATTTGGCGGAGGGAGGCGAGCAGTACTTC.

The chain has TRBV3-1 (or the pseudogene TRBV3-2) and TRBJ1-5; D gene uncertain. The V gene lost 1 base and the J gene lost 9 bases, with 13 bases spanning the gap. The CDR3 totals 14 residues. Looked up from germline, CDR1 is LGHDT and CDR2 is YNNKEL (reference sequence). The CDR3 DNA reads TGTGCCAGCAGCCAAGCGGCCTCCTCGACGCCCCAGCATTTT. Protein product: CASSQAASSTPQHF.

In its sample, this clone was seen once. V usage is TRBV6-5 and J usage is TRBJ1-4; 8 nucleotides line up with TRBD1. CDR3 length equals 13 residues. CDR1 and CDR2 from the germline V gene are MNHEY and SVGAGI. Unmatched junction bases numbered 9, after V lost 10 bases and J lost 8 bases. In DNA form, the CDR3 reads TGTGCCATCAGGGGGACAGGTGGAGAAAAACTGTTTTTT. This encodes CAIRGTGGEKLFF.